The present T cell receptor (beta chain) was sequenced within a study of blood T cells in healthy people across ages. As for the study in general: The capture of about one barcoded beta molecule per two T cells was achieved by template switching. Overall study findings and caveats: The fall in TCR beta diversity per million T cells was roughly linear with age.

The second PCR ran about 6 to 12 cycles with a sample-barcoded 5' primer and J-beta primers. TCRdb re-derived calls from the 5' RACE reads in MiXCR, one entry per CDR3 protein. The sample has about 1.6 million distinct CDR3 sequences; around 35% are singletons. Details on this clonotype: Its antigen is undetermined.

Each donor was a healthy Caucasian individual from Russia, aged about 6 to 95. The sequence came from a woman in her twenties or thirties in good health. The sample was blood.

CDR3 residues: CASSEYPLEQFF. For the CDR3, the DNA is TGTGCCAGCAGTGAATATCCGTTAGAGCAGTTCTTC. The J gene is TRBJ2-1, the V gene TRBV25-1; D gene unclear. Germline assignment: CDR1 MGHDK and CDR2 SYGVNS. The CDR3 has 12 amino acids. V lost 0 bases and J lost 10, with 7 bases in between.